This is a list of T cell receptor beta chains from one sample in a study of patients and donors after allogeneic stem cell transplantation. Each CDR3 protein gets one entry after TCRdb re-called the RT-PCR reads with MiXCR. The sample lists 900,000 to 1,000,000 distinct CDR3 sequences; roughly 18% were seen once. Sequenced material: blood, either unsorted or a sorted T cell fraction (not recorded which). These receptors came from a human donor who was either an allogeneic HSCT recipient or a stem cell or donor lymphocyte infusion donor (not recorded which). It is not recorded whose cells these are; they may come from a transplant donor. Each CDR3 is given with its conserved first and last residue. Each record gives: J gene, V gene, clone size, D gene, CDR3 DNA, CDR3 protein. A D gene is named only where the DNA matches it firmly. Only part of the rows carry a size: once, few, many, or a class if the clone is expanded.

>TRBJ2-7|TRBV19|-|TRBD2
TGTGCCAGTAGTATCGGGGCGGGAGGATCCGAGCAGTACTTC
CASSIGAGGSEQYF
>TRBJ2-4|TRBV4-2|-|-
TGTGCCGGCAGCCAAGAGGGGTCGGCCAAAAACATTCAGTACTTC
CAGSQEGSAKNIQYF
>TRBJ1-2|TRBV12-3/TRBV12-4|few|TRBD1
TGTGCCAGCAGTTCTTCCCGGGGGACAGGGTTTGGCTACACCTTC
CASSSSRGTGFGYTF
>TRBJ1-2|TRBV7-9|-|-
TGTGCCAGCAGTTTGCTGACGGGCCAAGGCGGCTACACCTTC
CASSLLTGQGGYTF
>TRBJ2-7|TRBV6-2/TRBV6-3|few|-
TGTGCCAGCAGTTACTCGGGGCAGCAACCCTACGAGCAGTACTTC
CASSYSGQQPYEQYF
>TRBJ1-6|TRBV5-1|few|TRBD1
TGCGCCAGCAGCTTGGGCGGGACAGGGGGATCACCCCTCCACTTT
CASSLGGTGGSPLHF
>TRBJ2-1|TRBV20-1|-|-
TGCAGTGCTATCCCCGCAGATAATAGTCGCGGGATCTACAATGAGCAGTTCTTC
CSAIPADNSRGIYNEQFF
>TRBJ2-2|TRBV10-3|-|-
TGTGCCATCACTCCCCGCGGAAACACCGGGGAGCTGTTTTTT
CAITPRGNTGELFF
>TRBJ2-5|TRBV4-3|few|-
TGCGCCAGCAGCCGATACCAGGCAGCACAAGAGACCCAGTACTTC
CASSRYQAAQETQYF
>TRBJ2-7|TRBV4-2|-|-
TGTGCCAGCAGCCAAGAGGCTAGCGCGAGCTCCTACGAGCAGTACTTC
CASSQEASASSYEQYF
>TRBJ1-1|TRBV7-9|few|-
TGTGCCAGCAGCTTATCGGGGCAGGGGTTGTTTACTGAAGCTTTCTTT
CASSLSGQGLFTEAFF
>TRBJ2-5|TRBV7-8|-|-
TGTGCCAGCAGCCCGAGGGCTTCAAGAGTGTACCAAGAGACCCAGTACTTC
CASSPRASRVYQETQYF
>TRBJ1-2|TRBV6-2/TRBV6-3|-|TRBD1
TGTGCCAGCAGTATGGGGACAGTGCAGACCTTC
CASSMGTVQTF
>TRBJ2-1|TRBV29-1|few|TRBD2
TGCAGCGTTGATAGGGTAGGCGCGGGAGGGTACAATGAGCAGTTCTTC
CSVDRVGAGGYNEQFF
>TRBJ2-7|TRBV25-1|few|-
TGTGCCAGCACCAACAATCTCAGGGGAGGGGAGCAGTACTTC
CASTNNLRGGEQYF
>TRBJ1-4|TRBV7-6|-|TRBD1
TGTGCCAGCAGCCCCCGGGACAGTTCAAATAAACTGTTTTTT
CASSPRDSSNKLFF
>TRBJ2-3|TRBV7-2|-|-
TGTGCCAGCAGCTCAGGAACAGGGTCGGCAGATACGCAGTATTTT
CASSSGTGSADTQYF
>TRBJ1-1|TRBV12-3/TRBV12-4|few|-
TGTGCCAGCAGCCGAGGGGTTGGAGCGGGGATGAACACTGAAGCTTTCTTT
CASSRGVGAGMNTEAFF
>TRBJ2-3|TRBV12-3/TRBV12-4|many|TRBD2
TGTGCCAGCAGTTCCCAGCGGGGGACAGATACGCAGTATTTT
CASSSQRGTDTQYF
>TRBJ2-7|TRBV29-1|-|TRBD1
TGCAGCGTTGCCGGGACAGGGGGCAACGAGCAGTACTTC
CSVAGTGGNEQYF
>TRBJ1-1|TRBV2|once|-
TGTGCCAGCAGTGAAGCCCGAGGACGGGGCACTGAAGCTTTCTTT
CASSEARGRGTEAFF
>TRBJ1-2|TRBV12-3/TRBV12-4|-|-
TGTGCCAGCAGTTTAGTGCGGGGGAAGAATGGCTACACCTTC
CASSLVRGKNGYTF
>TRBJ2-1|TRBV5-1|-|-
TGCGCCAGCAGCTTGATAAGCGGGTACAATGAGCAGTTCTTC
CASSLISGYNEQFF
>TRBJ1-2|TRBV12-5|few|-
TGTGCTAGTGGTTTGGGGACTGCTCTAGGTGGCTACACCTTC
CASGLGTALGGYTF
>TRBJ2-5|TRBV6-1|-|-
TGTGCCAGCAGTCCAAACACCAAGTATCGAGAGACCCAGTACTTC
CASSPNTKYRETQYF
>TRBJ2-5|TRBV27|-|-
TGTGCCAGCAGTTTAAGTCCCGAGTACCAAGAGACCCAGTACTTC
CASSLSPEYQETQYF
>TRBJ1-1|TRBV29-1|few|-
TGCAGCGTCGGGTTCGACACTGAAGCTTTCTTT
CSVGFDTEAFF
>TRBJ1-5|TRBV12-3/TRBV12-4|-|TRBD1
TGTGCCAGCAGTCCGGGACAGGATAGCAATCAGCCCCAGCATTTT
CASSPGQDSNQPQHF
>TRBJ2-2|TRBV12-3/TRBV12-4|-|-
TGTGCCAGCAGTGCCGGGGACGGGGAGCTGTTTTTT
CASSAGDGELFF
>TRBJ2-1|TRBV7-8|-|TRBD2
TGTGCCAGCGTGAGAGCGGGAGGCTTTGTTGAGCAGTTCTTC
CASVRAGGFVEQFF
>TRBJ2-1|TRBV7-2|-|TRBD2
TGTGCCAGCAGCTCCCTAGCGGGGGGGCATGGTGAGCAGTTCTTC
CASSSLAGGHGEQFF
>TRBJ2-5|TRBV11-3|many|TRBD2
TGTGCCAGCAGCTTAAGGCTAGCGGGGGGCCAAGAGACCCAGTACTTC
CASSLRLAGGQETQYF
>TRBJ2-7|TRBV4-3|few|-
TGCGCCAGCAGCCAAGCTTTAGGTTACGAGCAGTACTTC
CASSQALGYEQYF
>TRBJ2-7|TRBV6-5|-|TRBD1
TGTGCCAGCAGTTACGGACCGGACAGGAAGAAATACGAGCAGTACTTC
CASSYGPDRKKYEQYF
>TRBJ2-5|TRBV6-5|few|-
TGTGCCAGCAGTTACTCGAGTAGGGGCCTGACCCAGTACTTC
CASSYSSRGLTQYF
>TRBJ1-5|TRBV4-3|few|-
TGCGCCAGCAGCCCAGGGTGGAAGGGGAAAAAGGGGGTCAATCAGCCCCAGCATTTT
CASSPGWKGKKGVNQPQHF
>TRBJ1-4|TRBV19|-|-
TGTGCCAGTAGTATCCCGGCCAGGGGAGGAGTAAAACTGTTTTTT
CASSIPARGGVKLFF
>TRBJ2-1|TRBV2|-|-
TGTGCCAGCAGCCCCGCTCTATTCTACAATGAGCAGTTCTTC
CASSPALFYNEQFF
>TRBJ2-1|TRBV5-1|-|-
TGCGCCAGCAGCCCTGACGGGGAGTCCAATGAGCAGTTCTTC
CASSPDGESNEQFF
>TRBJ2-3|TRBV6-5|-|-
TGTGCCAGCCGTTCATCAGGTAGCACAGATACGCAGTATTTT
CASRSSGSTDTQYF
>TRBJ2-5|TRBV4-2|-|TRBD2
TGTGCCAGCAGCCTCGGGACTAACCAAGAGACCCAGTACTTC
CASSLGTNQETQYF
>TRBJ1-5|TRBV20-1|few|-
TGCAGTGCTTTGAGGGCCTATAGCAATCAGCCCCAGCATTTT
CSALRAYSNQPQHF
>TRBJ1-6|TRBV27|-|-
TGTGCCAGCAGCCCCCTTTTGGACTTTAATTCACCCCTCCACTTT
CASSPLLDFNSPLHF
>TRBJ2-1|TRBV4-1|few|TRBD2
TGCGCCAGCAGCCAACTAGCGGGAGTTCACAATGAGCAGTTCTTC
CASSQLAGVHNEQFF
>TRBJ2-2|TRBV5-1|-|-
TGCGCCAGCAGCTTGGGTGGGACATTGAACACCGGGGAGCTGTTTTTT
CASSLGGTLNTGELFF
>TRBJ1-5|TRBV20-1|-|-
TGCAGTGCCACGACAGGAAGCAATCAGCCCCAGCATTTT
CSATTGSNQPQHF
>TRBJ1-3|TRBV10-3|-|TRBD1
TGTGCCATCAGTGACCCGGGACAGGGAACTGGAAACACCATATATTTT
CAISDPGQGTGNTIYF
>TRBJ1-3|TRBV12-3/TRBV12-4|few|-
TGTGCCAGCAGTTTAAACCGGGAGGGTAGAGGATACACCATATATTTT
CASSLNREGRGYTIYF
>TRBJ1-2|TRBV10-3|-|TRBD1
TGTGCCATCAGGGGACAGGGGGCGGGTGGCTACACCTTC
CAIRGQGAGGYTF
>TRBJ2-2|TRBV4-2|few|TRBD2
TGTGCCAGCAGCCGAGGATCGACTAGCTTGGCGGGGGAGCTGTTTTTT
CASSRGSTSLAGELFF
>TRBJ2-3|TRBV7-8|-|-
TGTGCCAGCAGCTCCCCTACGGCCCCTAGCACAGATACGCAGTATTTT
CASSSPTAPSTDTQYF
>TRBJ2-3|TRBV5-1|-|TRBD2
TGCGCCAGCAGCCTAAAGACTAGCGTCACAGATACGCAGTATTTT
CASSLKTSVTDTQYF
>TRBJ2-5|TRBV10-3|few|-
TGTGCCATCGAGTTTGAGGGGAACGGGACCCAGTACTTC
CAIEFEGNGTQYF
>TRBJ2-5|TRBV18|few|TRBD2
TGTGCCAGCTCATATGGACTAGCTTCGGAGACCCAGTACTTC
CASSYGLASETQYF
>TRBJ2-7|TRBV6-2/TRBV6-3|few|-
TGTGCCAGCAGTTACCAGGGAGCCTCCTACGAGCAGTACTTC
CASSYQGASYEQYF
>TRBJ2-7|TRBV7-9|many|-
TGTGCCAGCGGAGGGTATGAGCAGTACTTC
CASGGYEQYF
>TRBJ1-5|TRBV4-3|-|-
TGCGCCAGCAGCCAAGGAGGGCTGAGGAATCAGCCCCAGCATTTT
CASSQGGLRNQPQHF